The subject of this entry is one T cell receptor beta chain. The antigen is undetermined. Germline assignment: CDR1 MGHRA and CDR2 YSYEKL. Trimming took off 0 bases at V and 3 bases at J, with 9 bases between the two ends. The CDR3 runs to 14 residues. This entry comes from a study of cytomegalovirus exposure and HLA in healthy donors. 60 Vbeta and 13 Jbeta primers were used in PCR. Original data processing: Unique TCR beta chains numbered approximately 80 million in a later analysis, with around 12 million shared. Profiled with immunoSEQ multiplex PCR; TCRdb holds only in-frame clones, not every one. V, J and clone size reflect that table, while D and trimming were determined from the DNA. The data contain 75,000 to 95,000 clones, just under 85% of them singletons. Notes on the study in general: As a later analysis showed, a missense DCLRE1C variant was linked to trimming of TCR beta V- and J-genes. A list of about 180 TCR beta chains associated with cytomegalovirus was given. Exclusion as indistinguishable affected some V segments, including TRBV6-2 and TRBV6-3.

The clonotype comes from a woman under 30 in good health and CMV-seropositive. This rearrangement joins TRBV4-1 to TRBJ2-7, with D tentatively TRBD1 (7 bases). Sequenced: PBMCs. The CDR3 DNA is TGCGCCAGCAGCCAAGATCAGGGGGGCTACGAGCAGTACTTC. Its protein product is CASSQDQGGYEQYF.